One and the same sample provided the 28 T cell receptor beta chains below, sequenced in a study of blood T cell repertoires in COVID-19. Assay used: immunoSEQ multiplex PCR; TCRdb lists only in-frame clones, some missing. This sample carries 90,000 to 110,000 clones, 80% to 85% of them seen once, and the ten largest clones take about 16%. The sample comprised peripheral blood. Every receptor here comes from a woman over 75 with acute or convalescent COVID-19.

The chain couples TRBV7-9 to TRBJ2-2; 10 bases match TRBD2. This CDR3 has 15 amino acids. CDR1 and CDR2 from the germline V gene are SEHNR and FQNEAQ (reference sequence). The J segment lost 5 bases and the V segment lost 5 bases, leaving 5 bases of the junction unmatched. CDR3 sequence: CASSLTSGSTGELFF. CDR3 sequence (DNA): TGTGCCAGCAGCCTGACTAGCGGGTCTACCGGGGAGCTGTTTTTT.

The chain carries TRBV5-6 and TRBJ1-5, with 10 bases lining up with TRBD1. Germline V CDR1 and CDR2: SGHDT, YYEEEE. J lost 4 bases, V lost 0 bases, and 4 bases had no gene match. This CDR3 has 16 amino acids. The CDR3 sequence: CASSLGDRGDNQPQHF. CDR3 DNA sequence: TGTGCCAGCAGCTTGGGGGACAGGGGCGATAATCAGCCCCAGCATTTT.

This clone was observed a few times. This chain connects TRBV7-9 to TRBJ1-1, with no clear D. The V end lost 5 bases, the J end lost 1 base, and 8 bases lay between the germline ends. There are 13 residues in the CDR3. From germline, CDR1 is SEHNR and CDR2 FQNEAQ (reference sequence). The CDR3 is CASSESWNTEAFF. The CDR3 DNA reads TGTGCCAGCAGCGAGAGTTGGAACACTGAAGCTTTCTTT. Together with reference TRBV7-9 and TRBJ1-1, the CDR3 gives the full variable domain: DTGVSQNPRHKITKRGQNVTFRCDPISEHNRLYWYRQTLGQGPEFLTYFQNEAQLEKSRLLSDRFSAERPKGSFSTLEIQRTEQGDSAMYLCASSESWNTEAFFGQGTRLTVV.

This clone was picked up one time. This chain connects TRBV24-1 to TRBJ2-2; D not certain. V was clipped by 9 bases and J by 3 bases, with 7 bases between them. This CDR3 region has 12 residues. Germline lookup yields CDR1 KGHDR and CDR2 SFDVKD. This chain's CDR3 is CATEQHTGELFF. CDR3 DNA sequence: TGTGCCACCGAGCAACACACCGGGGAGCTGTTTTTT.

J is TRBJ2-5 and V is TRBV6-5; 7 bases map to TRBD2. Germline V gene lookup returns CDR1 MNHEY and CDR2 SVGAGI. The CDR3 extends over 14 amino acids. V lost 1 base to trimming and J lost 5 bases; unmatched junction nucleotides: 4. The CDR3, as DNA: TGTGCCAGCAGTTACTGGGGGGGATTGGAGACCCAGTACTTC. Translating gives CASSYWGGLETQYF.

The chain links TRBV2 to TRBJ1-2; no definite D call. The germline gives CDR1 SNHLY, CDR2 FYNNEI. Trimming shortened V by 7 bases and J by 3 bases, and 15 bases separated the two germline ends. The length of the CDR3 is 14 residues. CDR3 in DNA: TGTGCCAGCACCCAAAGCGGAGGGTACTATGGCTACACCTTC. This gives the protein CASTQSGGYYGYTF.

J is TRBJ1-5 and V is TRBV15; D is unresolved. The germline V gene encodes CDR1 LNHNV and CDR2 YYDKDF (reference sequence). Trimming removed 0 bases at V and 0 bases at J, with 6 bases between. The CDR3 runs to 15 residues. CDR3 in amino acids: CATSRERASNQPQHF. The DNA of the CDR3 is TGTGCCACCAGCAGAGAGAGGGCTAGCAATCAGCCCCAGCATTTT.

CDR3 residues: CASSPTADIFTGELFF. The CDR3 DNA sequence: TGTGCCAGCAGCCCCACGGCGGACATTTTCACCGGGGAGCTGTTTTTT. V is TRBV7-6 and J is TRBJ2-2, with D tentatively TRBD1 (5 bases). CDR1 is SGHVS, CDR2 FNYEAQ, per germline. Trimming cost V 5 bases and J 4 bases, with 17 bases left between them. The CDR3 is 16 amino acids.

This chain links TRBV5-1 with TRBJ1-1; D gene ambiguous. CDR3 length: 15 residues. Looked up from germline, CDR1 is SGHRS and CDR2 is YFSETQ. Between the trimmed V and J ends, which lost 1 base and 1 base, there was a span of 11 bases. CDR3 sequence (DNA): TGCGCCAGCAGCTTGTCCTACAGTTCGAACACTGAAGCTTTCTTT. Its translation: CASSLSYSSNTEAFF. The full variable domain, in which reference TRBV5-1 and TRBJ1-1 provide the parts outside the CDR3, is KAGVTQTPRYLIKTRGQQVTLSCSPISGHRSVSWYQQTPGQGLQFLFEYFSETQRNKGNFPGRFSGRQFSNSRSEMNVSTLELGDSALYLCASSLSYSSNTEAFFGQGTRLTVV.

This chain uses TRBV2 with TRBJ2-7; TRBD2 might be the D (6 bases). Trimming took off 7 bases at V and 0 bases at J, with 7 bases between the two ends. This CDR3 has 12 amino acids. Germline lookup yields CDR1 SNHLY and CDR2 FYNNEI. CDR3 sequence (DNA): TGTGCCAGCACGACTAGCTCCTACGAGCAGTACGTC. Protein sequence: CASTTSSYEQYV.

The chain uses TRBV11-2 and TRBJ2-2; the D is unclear. From germline, CDR1 is SGHAT and CDR2 FQNNGV. The CDR3 is made up of 12 amino acids. V was clipped by 3 bases and J by 4 bases, with 3 bases between them. CDR3 coding DNA: TGTGCCAGCAGCTTCCTCACCGGGGAGCTGTTTTTT. The encoded protein is CASSFLTGELFF. Combining the CDR3 with reference TRBV11-2 and TRBJ2-2 gives the whole variable domain EAGVAQSPRYKIIEKRQSVAFWCNPISGHATLYWYQQILGQGPKLLIQFQNNGVVDDSQLPKDRFSAERLKGVDSTLKIQPAKLEDSAVYLCASSFLTGELFFGEGSRLTVL.

The rearrangement joins TRBV7-2 to TRBJ2-2, with D possibly TRBD2 on 6 matching bases. The CDR3 totals 17 residues. CDR1 SGHTA and CDR2 FQGNSA come from the germline V gene. Trimming cost V 0 bases and J 3 bases, with 14 bases left between them. This CDR3 is CASSLASGRSYTGELFF. The CDR3 DNA is TGTGCCAGCAGCTTAGCGAGTGGGAGGTCCTACACCGGGGAGCTGTTTTTT.

The chain combines TRBV29-1 with TRBJ2-2, with D tentatively TRBD1 (6 bases). Germline V gives CDR1 SQVTM, CDR2 ANQGSEA. V was cut by 1 base and J by 6 bases, with 9 bases left in between. This CDR3 region has 13 residues. CDR3 bases: TGCAGCGTTGAAGCCTCAGGGGCCGGGGAGCTGTTTTTT. It codes for CSVEASGAGELFF.

This clone was recorded a few times. The chain uses TRBV7-9 and TRBJ2-5; 7 bases match TRBD2. The CDR3 is made up of 15 amino acids. Germline assignment: CDR1 SEHNR and CDR2 FQNEAQ (reference sequence). V shed 1 base, J shed 4 bases, and the junction held 6 bases outside the gene matches. CDR3 in DNA: TGTGCCAGCAGCTTAGGTGGGAGGGCCACAGAGACCCAGTACTTC. Translating gives CASSLGGRATETQYF.

This chain uses TRBV5-1 with TRBJ2-3; 8 nucleotides agree with TRBD2. The CDR3 extends over 14 amino acids. Germline-derived CDR1 and CDR2 are SGHRS and YFSETQ. V lost 7 bases and J lost 0; bases outside the gene matches: 4. The CDR3 loop is CASAASGSTDTQYF. CDR3 nucleotide sequence: TGCGCCAGCGCGGCTAGCGGGAGCACAGATACGCAGTATTTT.

The CDR3 region has the DNA TGCGCCAGCAGCCGGGACCCACGACCGGACGGGAGGGACATTCAGTACTTC. This translates into CASSRDPRPDGRDIQYF. The chain has TRBV5-1 and TRBJ2-4, with 8 bases matching TRBD2. The germline V gene encodes CDR1 SGHRS and CDR2 YFSETQ. The CDR3 has 17 residues. The trim removed 4 bases at V and 8 bases at J, leaving 17 bases unmatched.

The chain combines TRBV3-1 (or the pseudogene TRBV3-2) with TRBJ2-2; maybe TRBD1 (5 bases). Trimming took 2 bases from V and 5 from J, leaving 9 bases between them. Germline V gene sequence: CDR1 LGHDT, CDR2 YNNKEL (reference sequence). The CDR3 runs 14 residues. CDR3 region: CASSQFGQTGELFF. CDR3 bases: TGTGCCAGCAGCCAATTCGGACAAACCGGGGAGCTGTTTTTT.

The V and J genes are TRBV19 and TRBJ2-2; 7 bases agree with TRBD2. This CDR3 comprises 16 residues. The germline V gene has CDR1 LNHDA and CDR2 SQIVND (reference sequence). V dropped 4 bases and J dropped 7; count of bases not matched to a gene: 12. CDR3 loop: CASSSLAEPRSGELFF. The CDR3 DNA reads as TGTGCCAGTAGTAGCCTAGCGGAGCCCAGGAGCGGGGAGCTGTTTTTT.

The chain uses TRBV27 and TRBJ2-5, with 8 bases that match TRBD1. The germline V gene has CDR1 MNHEY and CDR2 SMNVEV (reference sequence). The CDR3 has 14 amino acids. The V gene end was trimmed by 11 bases and the J gene end by 5 bases; junction bases not matched to a gene: 13. CDR3 sequence: CASWGRGLVETQYF. In nucleotides, the CDR3 is TGTGCCTCTTGGGGCAGGGGGCTGGTGGAGACCCAGTACTTC.

Remarks on this clone: No conserved phenylalanine or tryptophan ends this CDR3, so it is likely a read error. Because the CDR3's place on the DNA is in doubt, the DNA is left out and the CDR3 is given as listed by TCRdb. The chain uses TRBV6-1 and TRBJ2-7; TRBD2 is the table's D call and was not checked against the DNA. Including both end residues, the CDR3 is 12 amino acids long. Per the germline V gene, CDR1 is MNHNS and CDR2 is SASEGT. The chain's CDR3 is CASSERTGGLRL.

The V call is TRBV10-3, the J call TRBJ1-2, with a possible D match to TRBD1 (6 bases). The length of the CDR3 is 13 residues. Per germline, CDR1 ENHRY and CDR2 SYGVKD. The ends were cut back, 3 bases at V and 8 bases at J, with 13 bases in the middle. CDR3 in amino acids: CAISETTGQGYTF. Here the CDR3 DNA reads TGTGCCATCAGTGAAACTACAGGGCAAGGCTACACCTTC.

The chain is built from TRBV29-1 and TRBJ2-5, with D possibly TRBD2 on 5 matching bases. V lost 6 bases and J 5 bases, leaving 13 bases between the germline ends. The CDR3 sequence is 12 residues long. The germline CDR1 and CDR2 sequences are SQVTM and ANQGSEA. The DNA of the CDR3 is TGCAGCGTAGATGCGCGAGGGGAGACCCAGTACTTC. It encodes CSVDARGETQYF.

The rearrangement links TRBV6-6 to TRBJ2-1; possible D gene TRBD2, 5 bases. V lost 7 bases and J lost 9, with 13 bases in between. Germline CDR1 is MNHNY and CDR2 is SVGAGI (reference sequence). The CDR3 is 12 residues long. CDR3: CASKERTGEQFF. Here the CDR3 DNA reads TGTGCCAGCAAGGAGAGGACTGGTGAGCAGTTCTTC.

The chain links TRBV5-1 to TRBJ2-7; the match to TRBD1 covers 9 bases. This CDR3 region has 16 residues. V trimming: 1 base; J trimming: 4 bases; junction bases outside the gene matches: 9. Germline V gives CDR1 SGHRS, CDR2 YFSETQ. CDR3 sequence (DNA): TGCGCCAGCAGCTTGCCCCTCGGGACAGGGTGGTACGAGCAGTACTTC. This codes for CASSLPLGTGWYEQYF. Using reference TRBV5-1 and TRBJ2-7 for the parts outside the CDR3, the full variable domain is KAGVTQTPRYLIKTRGQQVTLSCSPISGHRSVSWYQQTPGQGLQFLFEYFSETQRNKGNFPGRFSGRQFSNSRSEMNVSTLELGDSALYLCASSLPLGTGWYEQYFGPGTRLTVT.

The chain carries TRBV5-4 and TRBJ1-1; D is perhaps TRBD1 (5 bases). The CDR3 length is 15 residues. Trimming took off 0 bases at V and 4 bases at J, with 13 bases between the two ends. Germline values: CDR1 SGHNT, CDR2 YYREEE (reference sequence). The CDR3 reads CASSLGGGRSTEAFF. The CDR3 DNA is TGTGCCAGCAGCTTGGGGGGCGGGAGGAGCACTGAAGCTTTCTTT. The full variable domain, completed using reference TRBV5-4 and TRBJ1-1, is ETGVTQSPTHLIKTRGQQVTLRCSSQSGHNTVSWYQQALGQGPQFIFQYYREEENGRGNFPPRFSGLQFPNYSSELNVNALELDDSALYLCASSLGGGRSTEAFFGQGTRLTVV.

The J gene is TRBJ1-1, the V gene TRBV29-1; D may be TRBD1 (6 bases). CDR1 and CDR2 (germline): SQVTM, ANQGSEA. This CDR3 is 16 amino acids long. CDR3 protein: CSDSDRGRGLGTEAFF. For the CDR3, the DNA is TGCAGTGATTCCGATCGGGGCAGGGGCTTGGGCACTGAAGCTTTCTTT. The entire variable domain, with the rest obtained from reference TRBV29-1 and TRBJ1-1, is as follows: SAVISQKPSRDICQRGTSLTIQCQVDSQVTMMFWYRQQPGQSLTLIATANQGSEATYESGFVIDKFPISRPNLTFSTLTVSNMSPEDSSIYLCSDSDRGRGLGTEAFFGQGTRLTVV.

This clone has just a few counts. The chain carries TRBV5-1 and TRBJ2-4, with D possibly being TRBD2 (5 bases). Germline CDR1 SGHRS, CDR2 YFSETQ. The CDR3 length is 14 residues. V was shortened by 2 bases and J by 0 bases, with 6 bases between the two germline ends. This CDR3 reads CASSFAGAKNIQYF. Written as DNA, the CDR3 is TGCGCCAGCAGCTTTGCGGGAGCCAAAAACATTCAGTACTTC.

The chain links TRBV5-1 to TRBJ1-5; TRBD1 agrees at 7 bases. Germline CDR1 is SGHRS and CDR2 is YFSETQ. J gave up 5 bases and V 4 bases, and 6 bases lay outside the gene matches. CDR3 length: 14 amino acids. This CDR3 reads CASSLEGGYQPQHF. The DNA of the CDR3 is TGCGCCAGCAGCCTAGAAGGGGGCTATCAGCCCCAGCATTTT.